This T cell receptor (beta chain) emerged from a study of response to subunit inactivated influenza vaccine. Study-level results: Each seasonal influenza vaccination, the authors suggested, recruits few new T cells.

Via MiXCR, TCRdb re-called the RT-PCR reads, giving one row per CDR3 protein. Of 250,000 to 350,000 distinct CDR3 sequences detected, approximately 21% appear once; the ten largest clones hold 10% to 13%. Trimming took off 3 bases at V and 0 bases at J, with 8 bases between the two ends. CDR1 is SQVTM, CDR2 ANQGSEA, per germline. This CDR3 has 13 amino acids. Comments on this clonotype: Its antigen is still unknown.

The J gene is TRBJ1-1, the V gene TRBV29-1; D remains unclear. The sequences come from PBMCs from blood, collected approximately 20 months after vaccination. The TCR originated in a man aged 50 to 69 who received an inactivated influenza vaccine. This chain's CDR3 is CSVDLTMNTEAFF. The CDR3 coding sequence is TGCAGCGTTGACCTAACTATGAACACTGAAGCTTTCTTT.